A selection of T cell receptor beta chains follows, all from one sample in a study of T cell responses to AZD1222 COVID-19 vaccine. Clones were read by immunoSEQ multiplex PCR, and TCRdb kept only the in-frame ones, dropping some. The table has over 150,000 clones, roughly 90% seen once; the top ten hold 2.6%. Specimen: peripheral blood, collected on day 0 of AZD1222 vaccination. Receptor source: an adult in good health. Each CDR3 is given with its conserved first and last residue. A D gene is named only where the DNA matches it firmly. Clone size, where shown, is once, few, many, or a class for clones that have expanded.

>TRBD2|TRBJ2-1|TRBV14|NA
TGTGCCAGCAGCCAAGATCTCGCGGGGGGTGAGCAGTTCTTC
CASSQDLAGGEQFF
>NA|TRBJ2-1|TRBV15|NA
TGTGCCACCAGCAGTATTGTGGCCCCCTCTGGTAATGAGCAGTTCTTC
CATSSIVAPSGNEQFF
>NA|TRBJ1-5|TRBV28|once
TGTGCCAGCAGTTTAGGGGGTGCAGGGTCCCATCAGCCCCAGCATTTT
CASSLGGAGSHQPQHF
>NA|TRBJ1-4|TRBV2|few
TGTGCCAGCAACGGGGGGTCAACTAATGAAAAACTGTTTTTT
CASNGGSTNEKLFF
>TRBD1|TRBJ1-1|TRBV5-5|NA
TGTGCCAGCAGCCGGGACAGGGCGGATGAAGCTTTCTTT
CASSRDRADEAFF
>TRBD1|TRBJ1-3|TRBV7-6|NA
TGTGCCAGCAGCTCCACAGGGGGCTGGCGGGGAAACACCATATATTTT
CASSSTGGWRGNTIYF
>TRBD2|TRBJ2-1|TRBV7-2|NA
TGTGCCAGCACGGGACTAGCGGTCTACAATGAGCAGTTCTTC
CASTGLAVYNEQFF
>TRBD2|TRBJ2-3|TRBV6-1|NA
TGTGCCAGCAGTGAACGTGGCGGGAGTGGAGCAGATACGCAGTATTTT
CASSERGGSGADTQYF
>NA|TRBJ1-1|TRBV4-1|NA
TGCGCCAGCAGCCAAGATTTGAGGGTTTTGAACACTGAAGCTTTCTTT
CASSQDLRVLNTEAFF
>NA|TRBJ2-1|TRBV6-1|NA
TGTGCCAGCAGTGAAACTTCTGGGTTCTCCTACAATGAGCAGTTCTTC
CASSETSGFSYNEQFF
>NA|TRBJ2-3|TRBV18|NA
TGTGCCAGCTCACCCACTGGAGGGAAAGATACGCAGTATTTT
CASSPTGGKDTQYF
>TRBD2|TRBJ2-1|TRBV7-2|few
TGTGCCAGCAGCTTAGAGCCTAGCGGGAGAGATGAGCAGTTCTTC
CASSLEPSGRDEQFF
>NA|TRBJ1-5|TRBV9|NA
TGTGCCAGCAGCCCCCGTGGGGGGGGCGGTCAGCCCCAGCATTTT
CASSPRGGGGQPQHF
>NA|TRBJ1-5|TRBV2|NA
TGTGCCAGCAGCGGAGGTCAGCCCCAGCATTTT
CASSGGQPQHF
>NA|TRBJ2-2|TRBV11-3|NA
TGTGCCAGCAGGCCGGGACGGACAACCGGGGAGCTGTTTTTT
CASRPGRTTGELFF
>NA|TRBJ2-3|TRBV27|NA
TGTGCCAGCAGGACCGTGGGACTTAGCACAGATACGCAGTATTTT
CASRTVGLSTDTQYF
>NA|TRBJ2-7|TRBV19|NA
TGTGCCAGTAGTGTACGACTAGGACTCGAGCAGTACTTC
CASSVRLGLEQYF
>TRBD1|TRBJ2-5|TRBV27|NA
TGTGCCAGCGCCTCTCTGGGGACAGGAGGCCAAGAGACCCAGTACTTC
CASASLGTGGQETQYF
>NA|TRBJ2-2|TRBV18|NA
TGTGCCAGCTCACCCCTAAGGGAGGCCGGGGAGCTGTTTTTT
CASSPLREAGELFF
>NA|TRBJ2-7|TRBV7-9|NA
TGTGCCAGCAGCTCGGGAAGGAACGAGCAGTACTTC
CASSSGRNEQYF
>NA|TRBJ2-2|TRBV24-1|once
TGTGCCACCAGTGGTCCAGCCGGGCTAGCGATCGATACCGGGGAGCTGTTTTTT
CATSGPAGLAIDTGELFF
>NA|TRBJ1-5|TRBV2|NA
TGTGCCAGCAGAACACAGGGTCGGGCCGATTGTAATCAGCCCCAGCATTTT
CASRTQGRADCNQPQHF
>NA|TRBJ1-6|TRBV16|NA
TGTGCCAGCAGCCCGGCGAGGGTTAGTTCACCCCTCCACTTT
CASSPARVSSPLHF
>TRBD1|TRBJ1-6|TRBV10-3|NA
TGTGCCATCAGTGAGCGGGGGGACAGAGCTAGCTCACCCCTCCACTTT
CAISERGDRASSPLHF
>NA|TRBJ1-5|TRBV7-2|few
TGTGCCAGCAGCTTAGGGGACCACCAGCCCCAGCATTTT
CASSLGDHQPQHF
>TRBD2|TRBJ2-2|TRBV7-9|NA
TGTGCCAGCAGCCCCCGGACTAGCGTCGCCGGGGAGCTGTTTTTT
CASSPRTSVAGELFF
>NA|TRBJ2-1|TRBV7-9|few
TGTGCCAGCAGCTTAGCGATAGTAGAGCAGTTCTTC
CASSLAIVEQFF
>TRBD1|TRBJ2-1|TRBV6-5|NA
TGTGCCAGCAGAGGGACAGGGCTAAATAATGAGCAGTTCTTC
CASRGTGLNNEQFF
>NA|TRBJ2-7|TRBV14|NA
TGTGCCAGCAGCCAATTCACAGGAGTTGTCTACGAGCAGTACTTC
CASSQFTGVVYEQYF
>TRBD1|TRBJ1-5|TRBV6-1|NA
TGTGCCAGCAGTGAGACAGGGAGAAGCAATCAGCCCCAGCATTTT
CASSETGRSNQPQHF
>TRBD1|TRBJ1-2|TRBV5-4|NA
TGTGCCAGCAGCTTTAAGGACAGGCGATACTATGGCTACACCTTC
CASSFKDRRYYGYTF
>NA|TRBJ1-2|TRBV3-1/TRBV3-2|NA
TGTGCCAGCAGCCAAGCGGCAGGGCAGTCTCGCTACACCTTC
CASSQAAGQSRYTF
>TRBD1|TRBJ1-2|TRBV12-3/TRBV12-4|once
TGTGCCAGCACCCAGGACAGGAGAATGGGCTACACCTTC
CASTQDRRMGYTF
>NA|TRBJ1-4|TRBV2|NA
TGTGCCAGCAGTGGGCATTACGCGAACGAAAAACTGTTTTTT
CASSGHYANEKLFF
>TRBD1|TRBJ1-6|TRBV5-1|NA
TGCGCCAGCAGCTTCGGGACAGGGAAGGAAACACCCCTCCACTTT
CASSFGTGKETPLHF
>NA|TRBJ1-5|TRBV2|NA
TGTGCCAGCAGTGTTGAGGGGGTTATAAATCAGCCCCAGCATTTT
CASSVEGVINQPQHF
>NA|TRBJ1-1|TRBV7-8|once
TGTGCCAGCAGCTTATCGGTAAGGAACGCAAACACTGAAGCTTTCTTT
CASSLSVRNANTEAFF
>NA|TRBJ1-1|TRBV5-4|NA
TGTGCCAGCAGCTTGGGGCTGAACACTGAAGCTTTCTTT
CASSLGLNTEAFF
>NA|TRBJ1-2|TRBV10-2|NA
TGCGCCAGCACCTGGACAGAAACGGGAAACTATGGCTACACCTTC
CASTWTETGNYGYTF
>NA|TRBJ2-7|TRBV18|few
TGTGCCAGCTCACCGGGTTCATTCTACGAGCAGTACTTC
CASSPGSFYEQYF
>TRBD1|TRBJ1-2|TRBV7-8|NA
TGTGCCAGCAGCTTAGACAGGGGCTATGGCTACACCTTC
CASSLDRGYGYTF
>TRBD1|TRBJ1-4|TRBV19|NA
TGTGCCACCGCATCCGGACAGGGCTCTTTTGAAAAACTGTTTTTT
CATASGQGSFEKLFF
>NA|TRBJ2-1|TRBV7-9|NA
TGTGCCAGCAGCTTAGGGCGTCTCGCAGGTGAGCAGTTCTTC
CASSLGRLAGEQFF
>TRBD1|TRBJ2-2|TRBV6-5|NA
TGTGCCAGCAGGCCACCGGGACAGGGGGCCGGGGAGCTGTTTTTT
CASRPPGQGAGELFF
>NA|TRBJ1-2|TRBV4-2|few
TGTGCCAGCAGCCAAGACCTTTGGGGGGCCAACTATGGCTACACCTTC
CASSQDLWGANYGYTF
>NA|TRBJ2-7|TRBV5-6|NA
TGTGCCAGCAGCTTGATGGGGACCACCGACTCCTACGAGCAGTACTTC
CASSLMGTTDSYEQYF
>TRBD2|TRBJ2-7|TRBV5-6|NA
TGTGCCAGCAGCTTGGCGGTTTGGCGGGAGATCTCCTACGAGCAGTACTTC
CASSLAVWREISYEQYF
>TRBD1|TRBJ1-1|TRBV3-1/TRBV3-2|NA
TGTGCCAGCAGAGGGGACAGATTGAACACTGAAGCTTTCTTT
CASRGDRLNTEAFF
>NA|TRBJ2-2|TRBV5-1|NA
TGCGCCAGCAGCCCCCGGGGGAGCGACACCGGGGAGCTGTTTTTT
CASSPRGSDTGELFF
>NA|TRBJ1-1|TRBV6-1|NA
TGTGCCAGCAGTGCCTTTTACACTATAAGGGGGATGAACACTGAAGCTTTCTTT
CASSAFYTIRGMNTEAFF
>TRBD2|TRBJ2-1|TRBV11-2|NA
TGTGCCAGCAGCTTCGGACTAGCGGTGGAGAATGAGCAGTTCTTC
CASSFGLAVENEQFF
>NA|TRBJ1-1|TRBV19|NA
TGTGCCAGTAGTCCCCCCGGGGGACGCGGGGCTTTCTTT
CASSPPGGRGAFF
>NA|TRBJ1-5|TRBV3-1/TRBV3-2|NA
TGTGCCAGCAGCCAAGACAGGAGGAGCAATCAGCCCCAGCATTTT
CASSQDRRSNQPQHF
>NA|TRBJ1-6|TRBV21-1|NA
TGTGCCAGCAAGGAGGCGGTTTCACCCCTCCACTTT
CASKEAVSPLHF
>NA|TRBJ1-2|TRBV9|NA
TGTGCCACCTCCGACAGGAAATATGGCTACACCTTC
CATSDRKYGYTF
>NA|TRBJ2-3|TRBV6-2/TRBV6-3|NA
TGTGCCAGCAGCCCCTCGGGGTCCCTGAGGGCCACAGATACGCAGTATTTT
CASSPSGSLRATDTQYF
>TRBD1|TRBJ1-6|TRBV6-1|many
TGTGCCAGCAGTAAAGGTGAGGGACAGCCTTCCTCACCCCTCCACTTT
CASSKGEGQPSSPLHF
>NA|TRBJ2-7|TRBV6-5|NA
TGTGCCAGCAGGCCGGTGGGGAGGCGTTCCGAGCAGTACTTC
CASRPVGRRSEQYF
>NA|TRBJ2-2|TRBV9|NA
TGTGCCAGCAGCGTAGCATGGGGGTTGGGGACCGGGGAGCTGTTTTTT
CASSVAWGLGTGELFF